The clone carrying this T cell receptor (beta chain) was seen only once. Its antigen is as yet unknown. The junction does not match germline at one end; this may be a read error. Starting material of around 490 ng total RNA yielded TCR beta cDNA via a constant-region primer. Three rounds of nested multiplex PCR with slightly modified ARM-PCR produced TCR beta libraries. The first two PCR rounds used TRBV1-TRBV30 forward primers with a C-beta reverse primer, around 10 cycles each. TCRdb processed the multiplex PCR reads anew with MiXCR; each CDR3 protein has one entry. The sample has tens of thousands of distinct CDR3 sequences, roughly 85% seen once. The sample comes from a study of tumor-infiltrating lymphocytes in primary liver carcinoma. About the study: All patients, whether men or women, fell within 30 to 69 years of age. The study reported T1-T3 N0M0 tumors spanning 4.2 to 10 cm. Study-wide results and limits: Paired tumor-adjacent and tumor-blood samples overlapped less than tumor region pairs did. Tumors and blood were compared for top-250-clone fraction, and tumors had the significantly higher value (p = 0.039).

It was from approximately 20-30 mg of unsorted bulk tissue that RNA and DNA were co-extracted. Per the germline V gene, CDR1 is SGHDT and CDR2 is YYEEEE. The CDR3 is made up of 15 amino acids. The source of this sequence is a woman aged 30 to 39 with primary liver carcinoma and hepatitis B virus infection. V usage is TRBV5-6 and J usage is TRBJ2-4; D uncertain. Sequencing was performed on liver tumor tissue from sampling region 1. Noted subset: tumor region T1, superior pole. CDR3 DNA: TGTGCCAGCAGCCAACTGATGGTAGCCAAAAACACTCAGTACTTC. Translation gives CASSQLMVAKNTQYF.